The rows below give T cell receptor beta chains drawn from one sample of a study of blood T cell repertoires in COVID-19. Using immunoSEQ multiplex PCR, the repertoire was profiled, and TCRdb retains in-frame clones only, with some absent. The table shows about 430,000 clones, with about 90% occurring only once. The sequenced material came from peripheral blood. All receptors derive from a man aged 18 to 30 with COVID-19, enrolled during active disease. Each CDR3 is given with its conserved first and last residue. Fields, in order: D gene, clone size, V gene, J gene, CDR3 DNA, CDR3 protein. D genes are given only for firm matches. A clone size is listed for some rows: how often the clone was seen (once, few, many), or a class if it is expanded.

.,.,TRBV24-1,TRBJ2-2,TGTGCCACCAGTGAGTCGGACTTCGGGGAGCTGTTTTTT,CATSESDFGELFF
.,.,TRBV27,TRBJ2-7,TGTGCCAGCAGTTTCTCCGGCTACGAGCAGTACTTC,CASSFSGYEQYF
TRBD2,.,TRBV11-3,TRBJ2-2,TGTGCCAGCAGCCGGGCGAGCGGGAGAAAGACCGGGGAGCTGTTTTTT,CASSRASGRKTGELFF
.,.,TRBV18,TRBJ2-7,TGTGCCAGCTCACGGACAGCCGAGCAGTACTTC,CASSRTAEQYF
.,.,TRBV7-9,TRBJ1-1,TGTGCCAGCAGCTTAGTTTGGTCGGGGTTGAACACTGAAGCTTTCTTT,CASSLVWSGLNTEAFF
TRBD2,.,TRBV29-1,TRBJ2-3,TGCAGCGTTGGACCCCGGAGGGGTAGCGGGAGGTATGAAGATACGCAGTATTTT,CSVGPRRGSGRYEDTQYF
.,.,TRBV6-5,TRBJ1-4,TGTGCCAGCAGTTACTCTGCGGCAACTAATGAAAAACTGTTTTTT,CASSYSAATNEKLFF
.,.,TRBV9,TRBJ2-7,TGTGCCAGCAGCGCGAGACAAGAGCCCTCCTACGAGCAGTACTTC,CASSARQEPSYEQYF
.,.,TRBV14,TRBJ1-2,TGTGCCAGCAGCCCGACAGTTAACTATGGCTACACCTTC,CASSPTVNYGYTF
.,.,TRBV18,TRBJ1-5,TGTGCCAGCTCCCCGGGCAGGGACAATCAGCCCCAGCATTTT,CASSPGRDNQPQHF
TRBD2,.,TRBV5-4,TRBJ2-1,TGTGCCAGCAGCACTGGGACTAGCGGGAGATGGAACAATGAGCAGTTCTTC,CASSTGTSGRWNNEQFF
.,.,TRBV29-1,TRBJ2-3,TGCAGCGTTCCACAGGGTGGGTCCCGCACAGATACGCAGTATTTT,CSVPQGGSRTDTQYF
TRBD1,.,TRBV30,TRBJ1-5,TGTGCCTTTAGTCTTGCAGGGGGCGGTCAGCCCCAGCATTTT,CAFSLAGGGQPQHF
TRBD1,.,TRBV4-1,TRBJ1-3,TGCGCCAGCACCCCAAGATCACAGGCGACAGGGCAAGGAAACACCATATATTTT,CASTPRSQATGQGNTIYF
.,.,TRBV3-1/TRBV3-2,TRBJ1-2,TGTGCCAGCAGCCACGACAGGAACTATGGCTACACCTTC,CASSHDRNYGYTF
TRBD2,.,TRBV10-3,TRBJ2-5,TGTGCCATCAGTGCGCGGGGGGGCCTTGAGACCCAGTACTTC,CAISARGGLETQYF
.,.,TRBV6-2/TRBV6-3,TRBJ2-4,TGTGCCAGCAGTGACCCACCTAGAAACATTCAGTACTTC,CASSDPPRNIQYF
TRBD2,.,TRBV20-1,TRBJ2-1,TGCAGTGCTAGTGGTAGCGGGAGGTCGCATGAGCAGTTCTTC,CSASGSGRSHEQFF
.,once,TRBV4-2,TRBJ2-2,TGTGCCAGCAGCCAAGATAAAGGCAGGGCCGGGGAGCTGTTTTTT,CASSQDKGRAGELFF